The 17 T cell receptor beta chains below were found in one sample sequenced in a study of cytomegalovirus exposure and HLA in healthy donors. Both 60 Vbeta primers and 13 Jbeta primers went into the PCR. Profiling relied on immunoSEQ multiplex PCR, and the TCRdb table lists in-frame clones only, not all of them. The table shows about 120,000 clones, with around four fifths occurring only once. Sample: PBMCs. These receptors originate from a man in his 60s in good health and CMV-seropositive.

The rearrangement uses TRBV11-3 and TRBJ2-7; TRBD1 matches 7 bases. This CDR3 spans 13 amino acids. CDR1 and CDR2 from the germline V gene are SGHNT and YENEEA. After removal of 4 bases from V and 3 bases from J, the junction contained 3 bases not matched to a gene. The CDR3 nucleotides are TGTGCCAGCAGCTATGACAGGGACTACGAGCAGTACTTC. As protein: CASSYDRDYEQYF.

J is TRBJ1-1 and V is TRBV2; the D gene is possibly TRBD1 (6 bases). CDR1 SNHLY and CDR2 FYNNEI come from the germline V gene. The CDR3 spans 14 residues. V shed 4 bases and J shed 5 bases, with 14 bases lying between them. The CDR3 loop reads CASSGTVWETEAFF. The CDR3 DNA reads TGTGCCAGCAGTGGGACAGTATGGGAGACTGAAGCTTTCTTT.

The chain joins TRBV6-1 to TRBJ1-2; 9 nucleotides align to TRBD1. Per germline, CDR1 MNHNS and CDR2 SASEGT. The CDR3 consists of 15 residues. J was trimmed by 2 bases and V by 5 bases; bases with no gene match: 6. The CDR3 bases are TGTGCCAGCAGTTCACGGGACAGGGCAAACTATGGCTACACCTTC. Protein sequence: CASSSRDRANYGYTF.

This chain links TRBV30 with TRBJ1-5, with 10 bases aligning to TRBD1. Trimming took 4 bases from V and 7 from J; bases not matched to a gene: 16. This CDR3 is built from 17 residues. In germline, CDR1 is GTSNPN, CDR2 SVGIG (reference sequence). This CDR3 is CAWILTGGQGPGQPQHF. CDR3 bases: TGTGCCTGGATTTTGACGGGGGGACAGGGGCCGGGCCAGCCCCAGCATTTT. The full variable domain, completed using reference TRBV30 and TRBJ1-5, is SQTIHQWPATLVQPVGSPLSLECTVEGTSNPNLYWYRQAAGRGLQLLFYSVGIGQISSEVPQNLSASRPQDRQFILSSKKLLLSDSGFYLCAWILTGGQGPGQPQHFGDGTRLSIL.

V is TRBV5-6 and J is TRBJ1-2, with TRBD1 identical over 7 bases. Germline CDR1 SGHDT, CDR2 YYEEEE. The CDR3 covers 15 residues. V trimming: 7 bases; J trimming: 2 bases; junction bases outside the gene matches: 11. CDR3 region: CASRKVDRVNYGYTF. The DNA of the CDR3 is TGTGCCAGCCGAAAGGTCGACAGGGTAAACTATGGCTACACCTTC. Based on the CDR3 plus reference TRBV5-6 and TRBJ1-2, the full variable domain is DAGVTQSPTHLIKTRGQQVTLRCSPKSGHDTVSWYQQALGQGPQFIFQYYEEEERQRGNFPDRFSGHQFPNYSSELNVNALLLGDSALYLCASRKVDRVNYGYTFGSGTRLTVV.

This clone came up a few times. The chain has TRBV5-1 and TRBJ1-1; unclear D gene. The CDR3 loop spans 12 amino acids. V was shortened by 4 bases and J by 7 bases, with 11 bases between the two germline ends. Germline lookup yields CDR1 SGHRS and CDR2 YFSETQ. The CDR3 here is CASSQWEGEAFF. The CDR3 nucleotides are TGCGCCAGCAGCCAATGGGAGGGTGAAGCTTTCTTT.

The chain employs TRBV28 and TRBJ1-2; 9 nucleotides agree with TRBD1. Germline CDR1 reads MDHEN; CDR2 reads SYDVKM. V shed 1 base, J shed 5 bases, and the junction held 2 bases outside the gene matches. The CDR3 covers 14 residues. For the CDR3, the DNA is TGTGCCAGCAGTTTATCGACAGGGGGGTATGGCTACACCTTC. It encodes CASSLSTGGYGYTF.

The genes are TRBV5-6 and TRBJ2-7; 8 bases are shared with TRBD1. V lost 4 bases, J lost 12 bases, and 9 bases stayed unmatched. The germline V gene has CDR1 SGHDT and CDR2 YYEEEE. CDR3 size: 12 residues. The CDR3 reads CASSIGQGVGYF. The CDR3, as DNA: TGTGCCAGCAGCATTGGACAGGGTGTGGGGTACTTC.

The chain couples TRBV5-1 to TRBJ1-1, with 7 bases lining up with TRBD1. The CDR3 covers 15 residues. The germline CDR1 and CDR2 sequences are SGHRS and YFSETQ. With V trimmed by 2 bases and J by 0 bases, 4 bases remained unmatched. The DNA of the CDR3 is TGCGCCAGCAGCTTCATTACAGGGGTGAACACTGAAGCTTTCTTT. This codes for CASSFITGVNTEAFF. Full variable domain (remainder filled in from reference TRBV5-1 and TRBJ1-1): KAGVTQTPRYLIKTRGQQVTLSCSPISGHRSVSWYQQTPGQGLQFLFEYFSETQRNKGNFPGRFSGRQFSNSRSEMNVSTLELGDSALYLCASSFITGVNTEAFFGQGTRLTVV.

This clone showed up just a few times. The rearrangement links TRBV15 to TRBJ1-1; TRBD1 aligns across 8 bases. V trimming: 0 bases; J trimming: 11 bases; junction bases outside the gene matches: 11. The CDR3 spans 15 residues. CDR1 LNHNV and CDR2 YYDKDF come from the germline V gene (reference sequence). This CDR3 reads CATSRDRGQVVWAFF. As DNA, the CDR3 is TGTGCCACCAGCAGAGATAGGGGACAGGTCGTGTGGGCTTTCTTT.

The rearrangement links TRBV19 to TRBJ1-1; 7 positions agree with TRBD1. The J segment lost 1 base and the V segment lost 7 bases, leaving 12 bases of the junction unmatched. The length of the CDR3 is 16 residues. Germline CDR1 reads LNHDA; CDR2 reads SQIVND (reference sequence). DNA for the CDR3: TGTGCCAGTAACGAGGGGGCCCGGACTGAGAACACTGAAGCTTTCTTT. This gives the protein CASNEGARTENTEAFF. The entire variable domain, with the rest obtained from reference TRBV19 and TRBJ1-1, is as follows: DGGITQSPKYLFRKEGQNVTLSCEQNLNHDAMYWYRQDPGQGLRLIYYSQIVNDFQKGDIAEGYSVSREKKESFPLTVTSAQKNPTAFYLCASNEGARTENTEAFFGQGTRLTVV.

The chain uses TRBV15 and TRBJ2-1; 9 bases match TRBD2. Germline V gene sequence: CDR1 LNHNV, CDR2 YYDKDF (reference sequence). V was pared by 1 base and J by 7 bases, with 8 bases of the junction left unmatched. This CDR3 region has 16 residues. CDR3 sequence reads: CATSRGGGRAGNEQFF. CDR3 nucleotide sequence: TGTGCCACCAGCAGAGGGGGCGGGAGGGCGGGAAATGAGCAGTTCTTC.

This clone was recorded a few times. This chain joins TRBV5-6 and TRBJ2-4; D gene ambiguous. The CDR3 spans 15 residues. The ends were cut back, 0 bases at V and 0 bases at J, with 7 bases in the middle. Germline lookup yields CDR1 SGHDT and CDR2 YYEEEE. Here the CDR3 reads CASSLEAVAKNIQYF. The CDR3 nucleotides are TGTGCCAGCAGCTTGGAGGCGGTAGCCAAAAACATTCAGTACTTC.

The chain employs TRBV5-6 and TRBJ1-5; D uncertain. This CDR3 spans 15 amino acids. Germline V gene lookup returns CDR1 SGHDT and CDR2 YYEEEE. Trimming pared 1 base from V and 3 bases from J, leaving 11 bases between. The CDR3 spells CASSLNGRSNQPQHF. The DNA of the CDR3 is TGTGCCAGCAGCTTGAACGGCAGGTCCAATCAGCCCCAGCATTTT.

The chain recombines TRBV6-1 with TRBJ2-1, with D perhaps matching TRBD2 (6 bases). Germline CDR1 MNHNS, CDR2 SASEGT. CDR3 length: 15 amino acids. Trimming took 1 base from V and 8 from J, leaving 15 bases between them. CDR3 sequence (DNA): TGTGCCAGCAGTGAAGTCTCCGCGGGGCCCTATGAGCAGTTCTTC. Residues: CASSEVSAGPYEQFF.

The J gene is TRBJ1-6, the V gene TRBV7-6, with unresolved D. Looked up from germline, CDR1 is SGHVS and CDR2 is FNYEAQ. This CDR3 contains 14 residues. Deletions cut 3 bases from V and 7 bases from J, with 10 bases between. The CDR3 nucleotides are TGTGCCAGCAGCTTTGGAGGAAAAAATTCACCCCTCCACTTT. Translated: CASSFGGKNSPLHF. The whole variable domain, filled in from reference TRBV7-6 and TRBJ1-6, reads GAGVSQSPRYKVTKRGQDVALRCDPISGHVSLYWYRQALGQGPEFLTYFNYEAQQDKSGLPNDRFSAERPEGSISTLTIQRTEQRDSAMYRCASSFGGKNSPLHFGNGTRLTVT.

The J gene is TRBJ2-7, the V gene TRBV19; 7 bases are shared with TRBD1. Germline values: CDR1 LNHDA, CDR2 SQIVND (reference sequence). CDR3 length: 14 amino acids. J gave up 2 bases and V 7 bases, and 8 bases lay outside the gene matches. CDR3 in amino acids: CASKMGTATYEQYF. The CDR3 nucleotides are TGTGCCAGTAAAATGGGGACAGCAACCTACGAGCAGTACTTC.